A single sample is the source of the 2 T cell receptor beta chains below, sequenced in a study of shared clonotypes between healthy human individuals. Sequencing was performed with immunoSEQ multiplex PCR; in TCRdb, only in-frame clones are kept and a portion is missing. The data show roughly 2.5 million clones, roughly nine tenths seen once. Sequencing input: naive CD4+ T cells sorted from blood. Subset reported: CD45RA+ positively selected. These receptors were obtained from a man aged 18 to 30 in good health.

The V gene is TRBV5-1, the J gene TRBJ1-4, with D uncertain. V was pared by 0 bases and J by 3 bases, with 9 bases between. CDR1 and CDR2 (germline): SGHRS, YFSETQ. CDR3 size: 15 residues. The CDR3 is CASSLDVAANEKLFF. Here the CDR3 DNA reads TGCGCCAGCAGCTTGGACGTAGCGGCTAATGAAAAACTGTTTTTT. Together with reference TRBV5-1 and TRBJ1-4, the CDR3 gives the full variable domain: KAGVTQTPRYLIKTRGQQVTLSCSPISGHRSVSWYQQTPGQGLQFLFEYFSETQRNKGNFPGRFSGRQFSNSRSEMNVSTLELGDSALYLCASSLDVAANEKLFFGSGTQLSVL.

This sequence joins TRBV2 and TRBJ1-5; D gene uncertain. The CDR3 has 14 amino acids. Germline V gene data show CDR1 as SNHLY and CDR2 as FYNNEI. The germline V and J ends were trimmed by 6 bases and 3 bases, with 12 bases remaining between them. As DNA, the CDR3 is TGTGCCAGCAGCCGAGCATCTGACAATCAGCCCCAGCATTTT. Translation: CASSRASDNQPQHF.